The 19 T cell receptor beta chains given below trace back to one sample, sequenced in a study of vaccination and CD4 T cells after COVID-19. Oncomine TCR Beta short-read sequencing was applied to DNA from cultured CD4+ T cells. Via MiXCR, TCRdb re-called the PCR reads, giving one row per CDR3 protein. The data contain about 9,800 distinct CDR3 sequences, 35% to 40% of them singletons. Treatment given: 10-day PBMC culture with coronavirus spike peptide pools or control peptides (ViraFEST assay). Their antigens are not known. Sequencing was done on a sample of CD4+ T cells from blood, cultured in vitro. The origin of the receptors is a human donor who had recovered from COVID-19.

The V and J genes are TRBV20-1 and TRBJ1-1, with unresolved D. The CDR3 sequence is 14 residues long. Germline V gives CDR1 DFQATT, CDR2 SNEGSKA (reference sequence). Trimming cost V 2 bases and J 5 bases, with 15 bases left between them. This CDR3 is CSARSYSRTTEAFF. The CDR3 DNA follows: TGCAGTGCTAGATCGTACAGCCGAACAACTGAAGCTTTCTTT.

The J gene is TRBJ2-1, the V gene TRBV19; no reliable D call. Trimming took 1 base from V and 3 from J, leaving 10 bases between them. The CDR3 is made up of 15 amino acids. The germline V gene has CDR1 LNHDA and CDR2 SQIVND (reference sequence). The CDR3 region is CASSIAGVGYNEQFF. The DNA for the CDR3 is TGTGCCAGTAGTATAGCTGGGGTAGGCTACAATGAGCAGTTCTTC.

The chain recombines TRBV6-1 with TRBJ2-7, with 7 bases aligning to TRBD1. Germline CDR1 is MNHNS and CDR2 is SASEGT. The CDR3 is 14 residues long. Trimming cost V 2 bases and J 6 bases; bases outside gene matches: 7. This CDR3 is CASSERNRGPEQYF. The CDR3 DNA sequence: TGTGCCAGCAGTGAAAGGAACAGGGGCCCCGAGCAGTACTTC.

CDR3 sequence reads: CASSAIPSYEQYF. DNA for the CDR3: TGTGCCAGCAGTGCGATACCCTCCTACGAGCAGTACTTC. The chain recombines TRBV2 with TRBJ2-7; D is unresolved. This CDR3 contains 13 residues. V lost 4 bases and J 0 bases, leaving 7 bases between the germline ends. CDR1 is SNHLY and CDR2 is FYNNEI in the germline V gene.

Points on this clonotype: Germline is not matched at one junction end, which may reflect a read error. The chain combines TRBV20-1 with TRBJ1-2; D is unclear. The CDR3 is 13 residues long. Germline-derived CDR1 and CDR2 are DFQATT and SNEGSKA (reference sequence). CDR3 protein: CSVRARTDYGYTF. The DNA for the CDR3 is TGCAGTGTTAGAGCGCGCACGGACTATGGCTACACCTTC.

The gene calls are TRBV11-3 and TRBJ2-3, with D possibly matching TRBD2 (6 bases). The CDR3 has 13 amino acids. The V gene lost 3 bases and the J gene lost 13 bases, with 17 bases spanning the gap. Germline V lookup: CDR1 SGHNT, CDR2 YENEEA. The CDR3 reads CASSFPGTRVEYF. The CDR3 DNA follows: TGTGCCAGCAGCTTTCCCGGGACTCGGGTCGAGTATTTT.

The gene calls are TRBV6-1 and TRBJ2-2, with 7 bases matching TRBD1. This CDR3 is 15 amino acids long. J was trimmed by 5 bases and V by 1 base; bases with no gene match: 4. Germline CDR1 and CDR2: MNHNS and SASEGT. Written as DNA, the CDR3 is TGTGCCAGCAGTGAAGGACAGGGCGGGACCGGGGAGCTGTTTTTT. Residues: CASSEGQGGTGELFF.

CDR3 residues: CAGIPAGRQLYGYTF. The CDR3, as DNA: TGTGCCGGCATCCCTGCCGGTAGACAGCTCTATGGCTACACCTTC. V is TRBV7-2 and J is TRBJ1-2; tentatively, D is TRBD1 (5 bases). This CDR3 has 15 amino acids. V was cut by 11 bases and J by 4 bases, with 23 bases left in between. Germline-derived CDR1 and CDR2 are SGHTA and FQGNSA.

This clonotype was found once. The chain has TRBV10-3 and TRBJ2-1, with a possible D match to TRBD2 (5 bases). CDR3 size: 14 residues. Germline V gene lookup returns CDR1 ENHRY and CDR2 SYGVKD. Trimming shortened V by 7 bases and J by 4 bases, and 14 bases separated the two germline ends. The CDR3 bases are TGTGCCATCACAAGCGGTGGCCGTTACAATGAGCAGTTCTTC. It yields the protein CAITSGGRYNEQFF.

This clonotype was counted a few times. V and J are TRBV7-2 and TRBJ1-2, with 8 bases aligning to TRBD1. The germline V gene encodes CDR1 SGHTA and CDR2 FQGNSA. The CDR3 consists of 15 residues. The junction had 7 bases not matched to a gene; V was cut back by 3 bases and J by 4 bases. The CDR3 loop reads CASSLDGTGLYGYTF. DNA for the CDR3: TGTGCCAGCAGCTTGGATGGGACAGGCCTCTATGGCTACACCTTC.

V and J are TRBV15 and TRBJ1-1, with D perhaps TRBD1 (6 bases). Trimming removed 8 bases from V and 4 bases from J, with 29 bases in between. This CDR3 has 18 residues. Germline CDR1 reads LNHNV; CDR2 reads YYDKDF (reference sequence). The CDR3 bases are TGTGCCACCTCCGCAACCCAACAGGGATCAGAGTTTGGCACTGAAGCTTTCTTT. This codes for CATSATQQGSEFGTEAFF.

This clonotype appeared a single time. The chain employs TRBV4-3 and TRBJ2-2; D is perhaps TRBD2 (6 bases). Germline CDR1 reads LGHNA; CDR2 reads YSLEER. This CDR3 has 16 amino acids. V was clipped by 4 bases and J by 2 bases, with 14 bases between them. For the CDR3, the DNA is TGCGCCAGCAGCCCGACGGGGACTCTCAACACCGGGGAGCTGTTTTTT. The encoded protein is CASSPTGTLNTGELFF.

Only a few counts were recorded for this clonotype. The V and J genes are TRBV20-1 and TRBJ2-5; D remains unclear. This CDR3 spans 16 amino acids. V was trimmed by 2 bases and J by 1 base, leaving 17 bases between them. Germline loops: CDR1 DFQATT, CDR2 SNEGSKA (reference sequence). The CDR3 reads CSARPTQGPVQETQYF. The DNA for the CDR3 is TGCAGTGCTAGACCTACCCAAGGACCGGTCCAAGAGACCCAGTACTTC.

J is TRBJ2-2 and V is TRBV3-1; D unresolved. V lost 3 bases and J lost 2, with 10 bases in between. Germline CDR1 and CDR2: LGHDT and YNNKEL (reference sequence). This CDR3 contains 15 residues. For the CDR3, the DNA is TGTGCCAGCAGCCAGAGTTGGGTTAACACCGGGGAGCTGTTTTTT. This encodes CASSQSWVNTGELFF.

In its sample, this clonotype was seen a few times. The chain combines TRBV30 with TRBJ2-2; D gene uncertain. V lost 3 bases and J lost 4, with 9 bases in between. The CDR3 totals 13 residues. Germline CDR1 is GTSNPN and CDR2 is SVGIG (reference sequence). For the CDR3, the DNA is TGTGCCTGGAGCGAACAGACCACCGGGGAGCTGTTTTTT. This gives the protein CAWSEQTTGELFF. The variable domain in full, completed from reference TRBV30 and TRBJ2-2, reads SQTIHQWPATLVQPVGSPLSLECTVEGTSNPNLYWYRQAAGRGLQLLFYSVGIGQISSEVPQNLSASRPQDRQFILSSKKLLLSDSGFYLCAWSEQTTGELFFGEGSRLTVL.

The genes are TRBV6-5 and TRBJ2-7, with 10 bases matching TRBD1. V shed 0 bases and J 3 bases; nucleotides not matched to a gene: 2. CDR3 length equals 15 residues. Germline lookup yields CDR1 MNHEY and CDR2 SVGAGI. CDR3 DNA: TGTGCCAGCAGTTACTCGTGGGACAGGGGCTACGAGCAGTACTTC. Translated, it gives CASSYSWDRGYEQYF.

This chain uses TRBV19 with TRBJ2-5; 8 nucleotides agree with TRBD2. The length of the CDR3 is 16 residues. Per the germline V gene, CDR1 is LNHDA and CDR2 is SQIVND (reference sequence). J gave up 1 base and V 1 base, and 5 bases lay outside the gene matches. CDR3 sequence: CASSIVSGSFQETQYF. Written as DNA, the CDR3 is TGTGCCAGTAGTATAGTCAGCGGGAGCTTCCAAGAGACCCAGTACTTC.

CDR3 residues: CAGGSTDTQYF. The DNA for the CDR3 is TGTGCCGGCGGGAGCACAGATACGCAGTATTTT. The chain combines TRBV2 with TRBJ2-3; the D gene is possibly TRBD2 (5 bases). Germline V gives CDR1 SNHLY, CDR2 FYNNEI. This CDR3 comprises 11 residues. Trimming removed 11 bases from V and 0 bases from J, with 6 bases in between.

This clonotype has just a few counts. J is TRBJ2-1 and V is TRBV30, with D unclear. Germline loops: CDR1 GTSNPN, CDR2 SVGIG (reference sequence). This CDR3 is 11 amino acids long. With 2 bases removed from V and 6 bases from J, the gap between germline ends came to 5 bases. The CDR3: CAWSHSNEQFF. CDR3 in DNA: TGTGCCTGGAGTCACAGCAATGAGCAGTTCTTC.